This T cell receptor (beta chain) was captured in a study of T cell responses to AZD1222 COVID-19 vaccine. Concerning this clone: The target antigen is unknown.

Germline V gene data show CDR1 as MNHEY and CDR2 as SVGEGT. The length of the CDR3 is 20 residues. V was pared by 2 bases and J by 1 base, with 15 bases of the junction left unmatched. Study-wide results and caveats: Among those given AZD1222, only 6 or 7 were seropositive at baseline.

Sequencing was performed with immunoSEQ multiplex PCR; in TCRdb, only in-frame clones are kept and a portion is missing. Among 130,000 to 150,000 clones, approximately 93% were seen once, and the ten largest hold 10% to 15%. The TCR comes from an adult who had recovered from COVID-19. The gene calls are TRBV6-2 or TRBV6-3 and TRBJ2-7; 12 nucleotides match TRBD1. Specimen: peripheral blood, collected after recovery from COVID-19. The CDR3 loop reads CASSYRPGRGQGAISYEQYF. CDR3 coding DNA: TGTGCCAGCAGTTACCGGCCGGGTAGGGGACAGGGGGCCATTTCCTACGAGCAGTACTTC.